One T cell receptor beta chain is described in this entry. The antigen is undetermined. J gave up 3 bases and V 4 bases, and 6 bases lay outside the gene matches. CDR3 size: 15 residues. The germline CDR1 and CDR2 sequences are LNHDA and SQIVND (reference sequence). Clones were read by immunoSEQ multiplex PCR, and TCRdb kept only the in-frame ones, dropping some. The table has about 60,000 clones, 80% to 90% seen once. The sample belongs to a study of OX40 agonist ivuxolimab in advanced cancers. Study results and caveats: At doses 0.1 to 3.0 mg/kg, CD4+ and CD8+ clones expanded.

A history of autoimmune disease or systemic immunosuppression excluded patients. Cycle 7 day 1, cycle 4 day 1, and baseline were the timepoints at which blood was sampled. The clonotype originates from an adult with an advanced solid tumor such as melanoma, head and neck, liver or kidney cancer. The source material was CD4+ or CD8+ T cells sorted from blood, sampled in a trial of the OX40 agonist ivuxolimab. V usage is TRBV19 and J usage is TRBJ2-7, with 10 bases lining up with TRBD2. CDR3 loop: CASSNKREGYYEQYF. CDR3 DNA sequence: TGTGCCAGTAGTAATAAGCGGGAGGGTTACTACGAGCAGTACTTC.